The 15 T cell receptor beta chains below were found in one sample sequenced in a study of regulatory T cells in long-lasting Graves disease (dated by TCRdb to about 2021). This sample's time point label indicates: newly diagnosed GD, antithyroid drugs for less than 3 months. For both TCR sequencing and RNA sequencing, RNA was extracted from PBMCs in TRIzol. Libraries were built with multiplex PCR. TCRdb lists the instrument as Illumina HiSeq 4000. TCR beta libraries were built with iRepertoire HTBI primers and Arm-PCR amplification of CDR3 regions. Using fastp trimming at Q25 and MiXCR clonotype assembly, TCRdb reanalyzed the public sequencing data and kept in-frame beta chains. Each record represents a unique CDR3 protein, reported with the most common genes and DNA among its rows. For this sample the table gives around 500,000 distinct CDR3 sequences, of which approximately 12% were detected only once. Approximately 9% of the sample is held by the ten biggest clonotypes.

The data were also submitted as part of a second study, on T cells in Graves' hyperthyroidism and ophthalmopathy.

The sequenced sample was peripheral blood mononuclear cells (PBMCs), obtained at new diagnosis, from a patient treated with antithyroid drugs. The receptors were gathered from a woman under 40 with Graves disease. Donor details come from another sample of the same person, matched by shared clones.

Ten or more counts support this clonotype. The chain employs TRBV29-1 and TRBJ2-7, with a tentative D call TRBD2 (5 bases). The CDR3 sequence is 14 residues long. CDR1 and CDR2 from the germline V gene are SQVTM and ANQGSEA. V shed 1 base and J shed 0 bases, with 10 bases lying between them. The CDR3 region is CSVEGGPGSYEQYF. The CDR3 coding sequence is TGCAGCGTTGAAGGCGGGCCAGGCTCCTACGAGCAGTACTTC.

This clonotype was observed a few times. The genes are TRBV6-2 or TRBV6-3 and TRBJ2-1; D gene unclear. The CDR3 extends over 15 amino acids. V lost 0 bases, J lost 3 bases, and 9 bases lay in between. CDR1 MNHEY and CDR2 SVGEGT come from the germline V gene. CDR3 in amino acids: CASSYSKGYYNEQFF. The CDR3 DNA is TGTGCCAGCAGTTACTCTAAGGGTTACTACAATGAGCAGTTCTTC.

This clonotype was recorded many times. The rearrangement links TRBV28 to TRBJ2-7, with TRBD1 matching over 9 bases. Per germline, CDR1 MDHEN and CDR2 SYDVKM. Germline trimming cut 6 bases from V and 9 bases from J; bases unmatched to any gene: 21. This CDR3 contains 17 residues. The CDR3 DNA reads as TGTGCCAGCAGACCCTCCCTCACAGGGGGCATAGGTTTCGGGCAGTACTTC. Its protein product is CASRPSLTGGIGFGQYF.

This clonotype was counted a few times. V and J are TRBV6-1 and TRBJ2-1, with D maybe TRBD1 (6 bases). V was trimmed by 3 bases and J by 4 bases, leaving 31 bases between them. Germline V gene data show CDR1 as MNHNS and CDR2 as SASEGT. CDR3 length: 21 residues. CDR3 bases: TGTGCCAGCAGTGAGCCCCTCCCCGGACAGCGGCTCAACCGCTATTACAATGAGCAGTTCTTC. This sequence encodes CASSEPLPGQRLNRYYNEQFF.

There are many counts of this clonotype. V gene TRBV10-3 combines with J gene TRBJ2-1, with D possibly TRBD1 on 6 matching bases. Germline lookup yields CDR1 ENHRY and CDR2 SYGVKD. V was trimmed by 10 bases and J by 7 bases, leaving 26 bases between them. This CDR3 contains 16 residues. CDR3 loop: CATKPNRVKLGNEQFF. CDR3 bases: TGTGCCACCAAACCTAACAGGGTCAAGTTGGGGAATGAGCAGTTCTTC.

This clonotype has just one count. In nucleotides, the CDR3 is TGTGCCAGCAGCTTTTCCGGGACGGCAGAGTCCGGGGAGCTGTTTTTT. Translating gives CASSFSGTAESGELFF. The chain carries TRBV7-2 and TRBJ2-2, with D perhaps matching TRBD1 or TRBD2 (5 bases each). V lost 3 bases to trimming and J lost 6 bases, with 17 bases between them. The CDR3 runs 16 residues. Looked up from germline, CDR1 is SGHTA and CDR2 is FQGNSA.

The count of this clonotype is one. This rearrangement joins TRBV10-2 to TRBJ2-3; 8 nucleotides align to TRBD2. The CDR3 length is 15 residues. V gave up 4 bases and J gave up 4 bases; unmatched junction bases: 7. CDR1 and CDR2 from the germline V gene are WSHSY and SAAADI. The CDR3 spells CASSASSGLADTQYF. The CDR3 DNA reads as TGCGCCAGCAGTGCTTCTAGCGGGCTCGCAGATACGCAGTATTTT.

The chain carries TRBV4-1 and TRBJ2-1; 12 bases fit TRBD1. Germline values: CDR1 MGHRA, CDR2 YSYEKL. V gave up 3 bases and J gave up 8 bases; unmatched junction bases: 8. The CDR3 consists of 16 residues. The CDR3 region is CASSHPLRDRGHEQFF. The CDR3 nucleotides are TGCGCCAGCAGCCATCCGCTCCGGGACAGGGGGCATGAGCAGTTCTTC.

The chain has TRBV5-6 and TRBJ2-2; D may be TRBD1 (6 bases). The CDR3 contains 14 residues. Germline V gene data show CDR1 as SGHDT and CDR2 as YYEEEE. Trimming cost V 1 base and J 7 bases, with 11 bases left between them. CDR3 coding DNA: TGTGCCAGCAGCTTGCCCCGACAGGACGGGGAGCTGTTTTTT. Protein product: CASSLPRQDGELFF.

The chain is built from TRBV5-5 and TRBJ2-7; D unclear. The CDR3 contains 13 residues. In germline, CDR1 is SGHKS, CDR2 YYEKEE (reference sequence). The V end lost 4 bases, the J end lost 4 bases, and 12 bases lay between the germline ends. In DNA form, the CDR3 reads TGTGCCAGCAGCCTCGACCACGGGTACGAGCAGTACTTC. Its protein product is CASSLDHGYEQYF.

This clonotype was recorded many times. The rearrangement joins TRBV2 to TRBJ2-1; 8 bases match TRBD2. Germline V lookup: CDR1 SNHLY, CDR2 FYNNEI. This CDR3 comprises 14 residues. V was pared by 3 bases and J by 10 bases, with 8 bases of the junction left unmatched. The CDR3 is CASSDVLAVGEQFF. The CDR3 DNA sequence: TGTGCCAGCAGTGATGTACTAGCGGTTGGGGAGCAGTTCTTC. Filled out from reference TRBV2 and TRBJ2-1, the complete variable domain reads EPEVTQTPSHQVTQMGQEVILRCVPISNHLYFYWYRQILGQKVEFLVSFYNNEISEKSEIFDDQFSVERPDGSNFTLKIRSTKLEDSAMYFCASSDVLAVGEQFFGPGTRLTVL.

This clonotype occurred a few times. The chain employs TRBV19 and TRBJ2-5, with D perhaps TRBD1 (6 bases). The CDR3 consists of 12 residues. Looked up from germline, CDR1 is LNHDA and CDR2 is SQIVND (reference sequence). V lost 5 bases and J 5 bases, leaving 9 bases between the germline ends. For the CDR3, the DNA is TGTGCCAGTAGTGTTCAGGGGGAGACCCAGTACTTC. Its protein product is CASSVQGETQYF.

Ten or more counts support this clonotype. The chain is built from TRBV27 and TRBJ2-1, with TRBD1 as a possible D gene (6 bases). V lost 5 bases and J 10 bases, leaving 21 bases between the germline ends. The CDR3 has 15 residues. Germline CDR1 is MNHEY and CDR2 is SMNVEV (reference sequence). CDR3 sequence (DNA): TGTGCCAGCAGTCTTGGGACACAAGCGCCCACCGAGCAGTTCTTC. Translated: CASSLGTQAPTEQFF.

The CDR3, as DNA: TGTGCCAGCAGTTCCATGACAGGGGGCGTCGAGCAGTACTTC. This gives the protein CASSSMTGGVEQYF. The genes are TRBV27 and TRBJ2-7; 10 nucleotides line up with TRBD1. In germline, CDR1 is MNHEY, CDR2 SMNVEV (reference sequence). The CDR3 contains 14 residues. V gave up 4 bases and J gave up 6 bases; unmatched junction bases: 6.

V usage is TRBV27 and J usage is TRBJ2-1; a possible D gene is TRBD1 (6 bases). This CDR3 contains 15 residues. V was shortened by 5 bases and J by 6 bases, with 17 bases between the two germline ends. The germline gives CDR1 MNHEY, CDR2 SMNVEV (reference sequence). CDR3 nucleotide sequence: TGTGCCAGCAGTCTACTCCAACAGGGTCGCAATGAGCAGTTCTTC. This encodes CASSLLQQGRNEQFF.